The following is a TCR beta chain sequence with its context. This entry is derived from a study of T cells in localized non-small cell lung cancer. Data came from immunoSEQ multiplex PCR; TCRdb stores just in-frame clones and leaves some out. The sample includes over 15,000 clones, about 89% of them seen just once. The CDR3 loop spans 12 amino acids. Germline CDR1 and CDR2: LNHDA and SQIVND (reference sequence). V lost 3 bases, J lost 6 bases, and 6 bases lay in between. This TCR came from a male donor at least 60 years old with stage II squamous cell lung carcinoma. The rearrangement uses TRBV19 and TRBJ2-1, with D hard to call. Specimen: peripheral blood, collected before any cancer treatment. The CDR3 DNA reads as TGTGCCAGTAGTATGCGTGTCAATGAGCAGTTCTTC. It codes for CASSMRVNEQFF.